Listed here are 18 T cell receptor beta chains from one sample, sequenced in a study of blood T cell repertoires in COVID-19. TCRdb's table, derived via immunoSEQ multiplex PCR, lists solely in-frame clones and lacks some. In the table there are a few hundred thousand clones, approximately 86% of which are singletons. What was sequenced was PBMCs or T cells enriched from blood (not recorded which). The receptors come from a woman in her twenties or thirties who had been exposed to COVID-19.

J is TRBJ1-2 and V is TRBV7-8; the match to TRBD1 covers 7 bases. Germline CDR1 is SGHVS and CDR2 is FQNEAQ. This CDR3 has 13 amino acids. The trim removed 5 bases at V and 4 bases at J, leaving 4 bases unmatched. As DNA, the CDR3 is TGTGCCAGCAGCACAGGGGTTTCCTATGGCTACACCTTC. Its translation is CASSTGVSYGYTF.

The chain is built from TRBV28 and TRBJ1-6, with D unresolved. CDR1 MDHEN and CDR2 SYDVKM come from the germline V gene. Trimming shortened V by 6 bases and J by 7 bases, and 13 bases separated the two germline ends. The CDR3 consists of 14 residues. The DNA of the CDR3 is TGTGCCAGCAGCCCCCCGCGGCTCAATTCACCCCTCCACTTT. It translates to CASSPPRLNSPLHF.

The CDR3 protein is CASSFLLGARAYEQYF. The CDR3 nucleotides read TGTGCCAGCAGCTTTCTCTTGGGGGCGAGAGCCTACGAGCAGTACTTC. This rearrangement joins TRBV7-6 to TRBJ2-7; perhaps TRBD1 as D (6 bases). The CDR3 contains 16 residues. CDR1 SGHVS and CDR2 FNYEAQ come from the germline V gene. Trimming removed 3 bases at V and 2 bases at J, with 17 bases between. Full variable domain (missing parts from reference TRBV7-6 and TRBJ2-7): GAGVSQSPRYKVTKRGQDVALRCDPISGHVSLYWYRQALGQGPEFLTYFNYEAQQDKSGLPNDRFSAERPEGSISTLTIQRTEQRDSAMYRCASSFLLGARAYEQYFGPGTRLTVT.

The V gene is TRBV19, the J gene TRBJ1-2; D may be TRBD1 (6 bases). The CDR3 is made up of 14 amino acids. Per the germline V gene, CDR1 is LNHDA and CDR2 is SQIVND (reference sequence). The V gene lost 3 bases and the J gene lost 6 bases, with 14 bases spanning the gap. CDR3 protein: CASSIKTGPNGYTF. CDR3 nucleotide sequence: TGTGCCAGTAGTATCAAAACAGGGCCCAATGGCTACACCTTC.

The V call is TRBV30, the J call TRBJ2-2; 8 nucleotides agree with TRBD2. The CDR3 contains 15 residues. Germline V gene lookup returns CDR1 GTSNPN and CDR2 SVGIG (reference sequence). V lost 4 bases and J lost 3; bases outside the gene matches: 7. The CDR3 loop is CAWTRAGGDTGELFF. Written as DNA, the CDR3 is TGTGCCTGGACCCGGGCGGGGGGTGACACCGGGGAGCTGTTTTTT.

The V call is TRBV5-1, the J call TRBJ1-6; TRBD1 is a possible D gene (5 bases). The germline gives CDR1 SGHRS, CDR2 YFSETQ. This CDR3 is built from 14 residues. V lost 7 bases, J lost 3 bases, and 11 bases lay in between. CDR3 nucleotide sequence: TGCGCCAGCTATGAAGGGGACTATAATTCACCCCTCCACTTT. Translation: CASYEGDYNSPLHF.

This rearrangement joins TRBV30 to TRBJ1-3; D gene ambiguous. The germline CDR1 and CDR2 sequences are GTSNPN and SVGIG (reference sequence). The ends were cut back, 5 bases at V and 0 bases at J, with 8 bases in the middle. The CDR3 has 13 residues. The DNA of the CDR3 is TGTGCCTGGGAACAGAGCTCTGGAAACACCATATATTTT. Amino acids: CAWEQSSGNTIYF.

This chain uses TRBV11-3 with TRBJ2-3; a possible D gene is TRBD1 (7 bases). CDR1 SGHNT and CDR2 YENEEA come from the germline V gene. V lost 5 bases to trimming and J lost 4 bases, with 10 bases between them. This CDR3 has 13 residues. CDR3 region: CASSPRGADTQYF. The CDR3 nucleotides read TGTGCCAGCAGCCCCAGGGGGGCAGATACGCAGTATTTT.

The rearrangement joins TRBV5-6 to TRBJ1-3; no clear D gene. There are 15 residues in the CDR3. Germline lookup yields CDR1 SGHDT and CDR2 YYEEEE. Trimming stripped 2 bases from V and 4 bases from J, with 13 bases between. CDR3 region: CASSFSRGSGNTIYF. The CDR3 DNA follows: TGTGCCAGCAGCTTCTCGCGGGGTTCGGGAAACACCATATATTTT.

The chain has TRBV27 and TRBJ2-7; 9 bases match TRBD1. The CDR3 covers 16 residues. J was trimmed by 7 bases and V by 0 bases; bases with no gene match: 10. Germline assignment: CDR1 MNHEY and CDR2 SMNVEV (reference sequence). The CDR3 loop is CASSLSQTGGSVEQYF. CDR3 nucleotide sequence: TGTGCCAGCAGTTTATCGCAGACAGGGGGTTCGGTGGAGCAGTACTTC.

CDR3 sequence: CASSPSLGRGTEAFF. DNA of the CDR3: TGTGCCAGCAGCCCTTCCCTAGGGCGGGGGACTGAAGCTTTCTTT. This chain connects TRBV7-2 to TRBJ1-1; D possibly corresponds to TRBD1 (5 bases). The CDR3 consists of 15 residues. Trimming cost V 5 bases and J 5 bases, with 18 bases left between them. The germline V gene encodes CDR1 SGHTA and CDR2 FQGNSA.

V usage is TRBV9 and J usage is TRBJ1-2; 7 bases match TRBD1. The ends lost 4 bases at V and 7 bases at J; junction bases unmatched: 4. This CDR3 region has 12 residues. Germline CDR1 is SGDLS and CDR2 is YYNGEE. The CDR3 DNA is TGTGCCAGCAGCCTGACAGGGACTGGCTACACCTTC. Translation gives CASSLTGTGYTF.

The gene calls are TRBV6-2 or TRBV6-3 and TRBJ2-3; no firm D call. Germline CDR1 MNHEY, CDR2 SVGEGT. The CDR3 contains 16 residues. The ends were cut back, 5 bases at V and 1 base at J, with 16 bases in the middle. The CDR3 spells CASSASRPAGTDTQYF. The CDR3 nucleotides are TGTGCCAGCAGTGCCTCCCGCCCCGCGGGCACAGATACGCAGTATTTT.

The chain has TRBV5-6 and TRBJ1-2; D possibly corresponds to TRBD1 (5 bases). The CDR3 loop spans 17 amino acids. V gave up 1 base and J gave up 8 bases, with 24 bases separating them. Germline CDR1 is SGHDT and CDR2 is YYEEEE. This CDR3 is CASSLWGPATATYGYTF. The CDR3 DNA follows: TGTGCCAGCAGCTTGTGGGGCCCTGCGACAGCCACCTACGGCTACACCTTC. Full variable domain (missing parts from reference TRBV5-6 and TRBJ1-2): DAGVTQSPTHLIKTRGQQVTLRCSPKSGHDTVSWYQQALGQGPQFIFQYYEEEERQRGNFPDRFSGHQFPNYSSELNVNALLLGDSALYLCASSLWGPATATYGYTFGSGTRLTVV.

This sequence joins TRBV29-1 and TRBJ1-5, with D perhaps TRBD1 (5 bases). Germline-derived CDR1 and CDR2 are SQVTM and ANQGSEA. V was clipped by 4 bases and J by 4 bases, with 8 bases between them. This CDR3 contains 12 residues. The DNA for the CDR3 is TGCAGCGTTGGGGGCAATAATCAGCCCCAGCATTTT. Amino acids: CSVGGNNQPQHF.

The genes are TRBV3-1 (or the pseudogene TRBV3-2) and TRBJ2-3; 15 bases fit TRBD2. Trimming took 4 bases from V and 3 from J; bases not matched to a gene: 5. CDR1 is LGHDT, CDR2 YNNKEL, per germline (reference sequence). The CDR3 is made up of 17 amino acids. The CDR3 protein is CASSRAGLAGGTDTQYF. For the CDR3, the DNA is TGTGCCAGCAGCCGAGCAGGACTAGCGGGGGGGACAGATACGCAGTATTTT.

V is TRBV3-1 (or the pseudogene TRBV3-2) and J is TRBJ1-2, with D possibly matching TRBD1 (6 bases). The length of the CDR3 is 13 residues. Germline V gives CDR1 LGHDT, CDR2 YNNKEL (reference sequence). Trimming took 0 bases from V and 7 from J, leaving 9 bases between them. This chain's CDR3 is CASSQENRAGYTF. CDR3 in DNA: TGTGCCAGCAGCCAAGAGAACAGGGCTGGCTACACCTTC.

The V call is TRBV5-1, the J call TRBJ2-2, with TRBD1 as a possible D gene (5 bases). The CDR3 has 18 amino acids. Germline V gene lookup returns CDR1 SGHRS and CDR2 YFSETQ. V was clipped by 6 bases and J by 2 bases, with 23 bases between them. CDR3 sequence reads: CASNSKGPWQGNTGELFF. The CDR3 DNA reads TGCGCCAGCAACTCTAAGGGGCCTTGGCAGGGTAACACCGGGGAGCTGTTTTTT.